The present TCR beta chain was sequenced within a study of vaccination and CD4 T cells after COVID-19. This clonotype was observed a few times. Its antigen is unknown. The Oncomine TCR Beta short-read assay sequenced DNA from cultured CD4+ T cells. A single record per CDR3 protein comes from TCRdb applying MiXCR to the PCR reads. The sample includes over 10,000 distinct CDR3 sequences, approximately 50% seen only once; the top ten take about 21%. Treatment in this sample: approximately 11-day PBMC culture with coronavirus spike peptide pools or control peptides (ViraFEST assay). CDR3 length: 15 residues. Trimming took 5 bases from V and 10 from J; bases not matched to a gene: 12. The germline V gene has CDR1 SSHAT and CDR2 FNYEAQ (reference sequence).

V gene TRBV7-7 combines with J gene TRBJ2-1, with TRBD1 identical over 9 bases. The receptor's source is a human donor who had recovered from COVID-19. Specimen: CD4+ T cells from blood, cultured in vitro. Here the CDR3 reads CASSPTGGDTGEQFF. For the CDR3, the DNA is TGTGCCAGCAGCCCGACAGGGGGGGACACAGGAGAGCAGTTCTTC.